This passage covers 2 T cell receptor beta chains from one sample sequenced in a study of T-cell reconstitution after alpha-beta-depleted transplantation in children. Preparing the TCRbeta library involved the use of unique molecular identifiers. TCRdb itself ran the PCR reads through MiXCR, one entry per CDR3 protein. The sample yields about 980,000 distinct CDR3 sequences, about 29% seen once. This material consisted of PBMCs, mostly from graft donor cells, taken 360 days after TCRalphabeta/CD19-depleted stem cell transplant. The source is a boy in the first two years of life who had a stem cell transplant for SCID, so the T cells may come from the graft donor.

The chain carries TRBV7-9 and TRBJ2-7; perhaps TRBD1 as D (5 bases). The V and J ends lost 0 bases and 3 bases respectively, with 12 bases between them. The germline V gene has CDR1 SEHNR and CDR2 FQNEAQ (reference sequence). This CDR3 region has 15 residues. The CDR3 sequence is CASSLASRDHYEQYF. The CDR3 region has the DNA TGTGCCAGCAGCTTAGCCTCCAGGGATCACTACGAGCAGTACTTC.

This clonotype was found a few times. The V call is TRBV29-1, the J call TRBJ2-5; D gene uncertain. V gave up 5 bases and J gave up 4 bases, with 14 bases separating them. The CDR3 sequence is 13 residues long. The germline V gene has CDR1 SQVTM and CDR2 ANQGSEA. The CDR3 is CSVRSEARETQYF. The DNA for the CDR3 is TGCAGCGTTCGCTCCGAGGCAAGAGAGACCCAGTACTTC.